The entry that follows covers one T cell receptor (beta chain) sequence. The data were obtained in a study of T cell changes during pregnancy in multiple sclerosis. Only in-frame clones appear in the TCRdb table, and some are missing; sequencing was by immunoSEQ multiplex PCR. The repertoire has about 35,000 clones, 93% of them found once; the top ten carry over 0.4%. Trimming shortened V by 3 bases and J by 8 bases, and 12 bases separated the two germline ends. The CDR3 loop spans 13 amino acids. CDR1 is SGHRS, CDR2 YFSETQ, per germline. This clonotype was obtained from a female donor with multiple sclerosis, enrolled in a pregnancy study. The sequencing used CD4+ T cells from peripheral blood mononuclear cells, collected in the first trimester of pregnancy. The chain employs TRBV5-1 and TRBJ2-1; unclear D gene. CDR3 amino acids: CASSSRPRDEQFF. In DNA form, the CDR3 reads TGCGCCAGCAGCTCGCGCCCCCGGGATGAGCAGTTCTTC. Drawing the rest from reference TRBV5-1 and TRBJ2-1, the complete variable domain is KAGVTQTPRYLIKTRGQQVTLSCSPISGHRSVSWYQQTPGQGLQFLFEYFSETQRNKGNFPGRFSGRQFSNSRSEMNVSTLELGDSALYLCASSSRPRDEQFFGPGTRLTVL.